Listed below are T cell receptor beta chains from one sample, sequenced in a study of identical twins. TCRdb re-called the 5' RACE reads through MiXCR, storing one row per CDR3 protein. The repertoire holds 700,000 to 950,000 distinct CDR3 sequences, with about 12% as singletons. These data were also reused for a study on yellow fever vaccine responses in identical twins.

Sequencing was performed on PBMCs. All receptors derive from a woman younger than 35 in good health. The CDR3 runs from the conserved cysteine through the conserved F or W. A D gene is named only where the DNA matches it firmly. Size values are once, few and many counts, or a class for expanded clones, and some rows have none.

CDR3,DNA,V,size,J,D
CASSLSLDGTDTQYF,TGCGCCAGCAGCTTGAGCCTTGATGGGACAGATACGCAGTATTTT,TRBV5-1,few,TRBJ2-3,.
CAINPGLMNTEAFF,TGTGCCATTAACCCGGGTCTCATGAACACTGAAGCTTTCTTT,TRBV10-3,few,TRBJ1-1,.
CASRREIQQFF,TGTGCCAGCAGGCGAGAGATCCAGCAGTTCTTC,TRBV2,.,TRBJ2-1,.
CSARGGQITEAFF,TGCAGTGCTAGAGGGGGACAGATCACTGAAGCTTTCTTT,TRBV20-1,few,TRBJ1-1,TRBD1
CSARDLASGYNEQFF,TGCAGTGCTAGAGATCTAGCTAGCGGCTACAATGAGCAGTTCTTC,TRBV20-1,few,TRBJ2-1,TRBD2
CASSDPETQAGTGELFF,TGTGCCAGCAGCGACCCCGAGACACAAGCTGGTACCGGGGAGCTGTTTTTT,TRBV7-9,few,TRBJ2-2,.
CASSSPGPIAVSYNEQFF,TGTGCCAGCAGTAGCCCGGGGCCCATAGCGGTCTCCTACAATGAGCAGTTCTTC,TRBV12-3/TRBV12-4,many,TRBJ2-1,.
CASSQVGLAGGLSYNEQFF,TGTGCCAGCAGCCAAGTCGGGCTAGCGGGAGGACTCTCCTACAATGAGCAGTTCTTC,TRBV4-2,.,TRBJ2-1,TRBD2
CASSIGGSVYNEQFF,TGTGCCAGTAGTATTGGAGGGAGCGTTTACAATGAGCAGTTCTTC,TRBV19,.,TRBJ2-1,.
CASRGEPVYEQYF,TGTGCCAGCAGAGGCGAGCCAGTCTACGAGCAGTACTTC,TRBV12-3/TRBV12-4,.,TRBJ2-7,.
CASSPRLDGYEQYF,TGTGCCAGCTCACCACGGCTGGACGGCTACGAGCAGTACTTC,TRBV18,.,TRBJ2-7,.
CASSQGASEAFF,TGTGCCAGCAGCCAAGGAGCTTCTGAAGCTTTCTTT,TRBV3-1,.,TRBJ1-1,.
CASSPAPFSNQPQHF,TGTGCCAGCTCACCTGCTCCATTTAGCAATCAGCCCCAGCATTTT,TRBV18,.,TRBJ1-5,.
CASSQVLGGTGELFF,TGCGCCAGCAGCCAAGTCTTGGGGGGCACCGGGGAGCTGTTTTTT,TRBV4-1,many,TRBJ2-2,.
CASSFQPEPSTDTQYF,TGTGCCAGCAGTTTCCAGCCCGAACCTAGCACAGATACGCAGTATTTT,TRBV27,few,TRBJ2-3,.
CATMRDSTDTQYF,TGTGCCACCATGCGGGACTCCACAGATACGCAGTATTTT,TRBV24-1,.,TRBJ2-3,.
CATSKGQVNEKLFF,TGTGCCACCAGCAAAGGACAGGTTAATGAAAAACTGTTTTTT,TRBV15,.,TRBJ1-4,TRBD1
CASSPKTVNTEAFF,TGTGCCAGCAGCCCCAAGACAGTGAACACTGAAGCTTTCTTT,TRBV11-2,few,TRBJ1-1,.
CASSPSRHEQFF,TGTGCCAGCAGCCCTTCCCGGCATGAGCAGTTCTTC,TRBV12-3/TRBV12-4,.,TRBJ2-1,.
CASSEAHPLSYEQYF,TGTGCCAGCAGTGAAGCACACCCCTTGTCCTACGAGCAGTACTTC,TRBV6-1,once,TRBJ2-7,.
CASSLGGTSAYNEQFF,TGTGCCAGCAGTTTAGGGGGGACTAGCGCATACAATGAGCAGTTCTTC,TRBV28,many,TRBJ2-1,TRBD2
CAKSGTVATYEQYF,TGTGCCAAATCCGGGACGGTGGCAACCTACGAGCAGTACTTC,TRBV2,few,TRBJ2-7,.
CASSLQGRFYNEQFF,TGTGCCAGCAGTCTTCAGGGGAGATTCTACAATGAGCAGTTCTTC,TRBV12-3/TRBV12-4,many,TRBJ2-1,.
CSARDPRLAGATDTQYF,TGCAGTGCTAGAGATCCTCGACTAGCGGGAGCAACAGATACGCAGTATTTT,TRBV20-1,few,TRBJ2-3,TRBD2
CASSYPSGNTGELFF,TGTGCCAGCAGTTATCCTAGCGGGAACACCGGGGAGCTGTTTTTT,TRBV6-5,.,TRBJ2-2,TRBD2
CSVDNGGTNTGELFF,TGCAGCGTTGATAACGGTGGAACGAACACCGGGGAGCTGTTTTTT,TRBV29-1,.,TRBJ2-2,.
CASRTAGTEKLFF,TGTGCCAGCAGGACTGCCGGGACAGAAAAACTGTTTTTT,TRBV12-3/TRBV12-4,.,TRBJ1-4,.
CASSVGTSGSHEQFF,TGTGCCAGCAGCGTAGGGACTAGCGGGAGCCATGAGCAGTTCTTC,TRBV9,.,TRBJ2-1,TRBD2
CASRDAGTGFWNEQFF,TGTGCCAGCAGAGATGCCGGGACAGGGTTTTGGAATGAGCAGTTCTTC,TRBV6-1,few,TRBJ2-1,TRBD1
CSARHILDTQYF,TGCAGCGCGAGGCATATACTAGATACGCAGTATTTT,TRBV29-1,.,TRBJ2-3,.
CASSLFAYSSYNEQFF,TGTGCCAGCAGTTTATTCGCGTATAGCTCCTACAATGAGCAGTTCTTC,TRBV28,.,TRBJ2-1,.
CATSGIRDRGVTDTQYF,TGTGCCACCAGCGGCATCCGGGACAGGGGGGTCACAGATACGCAGTATTTT,TRBV15,.,TRBJ2-3,TRBD1
CASRPRQGGDYNEQFF,TGTGCCAGCAGACCCCGACAGGGGGGGGACTACAATGAGCAGTTCTTC,TRBV7-9,.,TRBJ2-1,TRBD1
CASRTVFGYTF,TGTGCCAGCCGTACAGTTTTCGGCTACACCTTC,TRBV2,few,TRBJ1-2,.
CASSRGVRKFSYEQYF,TGTGCCAGCAGCCGAGGGGTTAGAAAATTTTCCTACGAGCAGTACTTC,TRBV3-1,.,TRBJ2-7,.
CASSLLPGTSGENTGELFF,TGTGCCAGCAGCCTCCTCCCCGGGACTAGCGGGGAGAACACCGGGGAGCTGTTTTTT,TRBV4-2,few,TRBJ2-2,TRBD2
CASSRPMSGGKETQYF,TGTGCCAGCAGCCGTCCTATGTCCGGGGGGAAAGAGACCCAGTACTTC,TRBV11-2,few,TRBJ2-5,TRBD2